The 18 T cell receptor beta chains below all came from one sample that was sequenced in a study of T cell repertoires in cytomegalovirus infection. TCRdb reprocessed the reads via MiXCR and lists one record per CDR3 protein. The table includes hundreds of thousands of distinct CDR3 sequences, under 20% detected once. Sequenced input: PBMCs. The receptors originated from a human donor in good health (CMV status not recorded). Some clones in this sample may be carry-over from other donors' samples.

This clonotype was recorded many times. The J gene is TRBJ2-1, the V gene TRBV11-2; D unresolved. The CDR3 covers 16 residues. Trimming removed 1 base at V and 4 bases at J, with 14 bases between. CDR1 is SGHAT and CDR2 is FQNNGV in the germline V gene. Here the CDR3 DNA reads TGTGCCAGCAGCTTAGTCTTGGGGTATCCTTACAATGAGCAGTTCTTC. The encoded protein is CASSLVLGYPYNEQFF.

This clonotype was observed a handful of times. The CDR3 region is CASSQDPRNEQFF. CDR3 sequence (DNA): TGTGCCAGCTCTCAAGATCCGCGCAATGAGCAGTTCTTC. The chain uses TRBV12-3 or TRBV12-4 and TRBJ2-1; D is undetermined. The germline V and J ends were trimmed by 8 bases and 6 bases, with 14 bases remaining between them. The CDR3 covers 13 residues.

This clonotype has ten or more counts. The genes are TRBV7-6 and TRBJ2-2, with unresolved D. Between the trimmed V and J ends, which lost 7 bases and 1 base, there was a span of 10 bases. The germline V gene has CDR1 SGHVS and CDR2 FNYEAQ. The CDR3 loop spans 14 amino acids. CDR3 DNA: TGTGCCAGCAAGATTGGACGGAACACCGGGGAGCTGTTTTTT. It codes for CASKIGRNTGELFF.

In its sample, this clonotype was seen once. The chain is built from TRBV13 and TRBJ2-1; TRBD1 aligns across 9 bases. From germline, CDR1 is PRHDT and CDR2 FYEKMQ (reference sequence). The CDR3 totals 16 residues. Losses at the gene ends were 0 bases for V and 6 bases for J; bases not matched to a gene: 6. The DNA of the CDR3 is TGTGCCAGCAGCTTAGGCCTCGGGACAGGGAGCAATGAGCAGTTCTTC. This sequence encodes CASSLGLGTGSNEQFF.

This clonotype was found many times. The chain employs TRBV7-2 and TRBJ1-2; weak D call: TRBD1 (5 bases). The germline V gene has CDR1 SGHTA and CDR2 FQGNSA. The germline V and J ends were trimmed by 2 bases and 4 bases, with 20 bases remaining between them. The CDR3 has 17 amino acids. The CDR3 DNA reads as TGTGCCAGCAGCTTACGGTCGTCAGGGTCAAACCGCTATGGCTACACCTTC. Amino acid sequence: CASSLRSSGSNRYGYTF.

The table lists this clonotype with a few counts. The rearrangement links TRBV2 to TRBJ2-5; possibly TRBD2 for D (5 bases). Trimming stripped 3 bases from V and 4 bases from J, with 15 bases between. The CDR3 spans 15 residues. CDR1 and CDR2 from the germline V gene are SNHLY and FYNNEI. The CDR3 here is CASSDRQGSGETQYF. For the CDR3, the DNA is TGTGCCAGCAGTGATCGACAAGGGAGTGGAGAGACCCAGTACTTC.

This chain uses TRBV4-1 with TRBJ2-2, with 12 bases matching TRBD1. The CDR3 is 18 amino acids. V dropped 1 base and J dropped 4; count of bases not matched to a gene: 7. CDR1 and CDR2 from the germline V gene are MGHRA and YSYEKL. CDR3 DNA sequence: TGCGCCAGCAGCCAAGGGCCCCCGGGACAGGGGGCCACCGGGGAGCTGTTTTTT. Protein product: CASSQGPPGQGATGELFF.

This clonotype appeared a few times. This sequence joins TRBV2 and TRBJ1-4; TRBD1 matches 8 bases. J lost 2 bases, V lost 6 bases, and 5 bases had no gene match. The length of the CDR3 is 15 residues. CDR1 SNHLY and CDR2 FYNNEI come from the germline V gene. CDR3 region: CASSQYRGTNEKLFF. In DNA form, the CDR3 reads TGTGCCAGCAGCCAATACAGGGGGACTAATGAAAAACTGTTTTTT.

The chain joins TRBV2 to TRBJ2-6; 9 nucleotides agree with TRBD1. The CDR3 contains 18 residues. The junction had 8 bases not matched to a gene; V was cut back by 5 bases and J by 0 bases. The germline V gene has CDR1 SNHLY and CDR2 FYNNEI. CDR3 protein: CASSLGQGTPSGANVLTF. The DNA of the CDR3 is TGTGCCAGCAGTTTAGGACAGGGGACCCCCTCTGGGGCCAACGTCCTGACTTTC. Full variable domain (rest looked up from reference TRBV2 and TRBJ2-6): EPEVTQTPSHQVTQMGQEVILRCVPISNHLYFYWYRQILGQKVEFLVSFYNNEISEKSEIFDDQFSVERPDGSNFTLKIRSTKLEDSAMYFCASSLGQGTPSGANVLTFGAGSRLTVL.

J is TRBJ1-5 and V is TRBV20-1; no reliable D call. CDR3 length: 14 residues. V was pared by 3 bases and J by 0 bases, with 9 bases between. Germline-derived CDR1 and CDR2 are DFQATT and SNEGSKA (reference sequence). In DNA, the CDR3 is TGCAGTGCTAGCGAGGCGGATAGCAATCAGCCCCAGCATTTT. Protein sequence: CSASEADSNQPQHF.

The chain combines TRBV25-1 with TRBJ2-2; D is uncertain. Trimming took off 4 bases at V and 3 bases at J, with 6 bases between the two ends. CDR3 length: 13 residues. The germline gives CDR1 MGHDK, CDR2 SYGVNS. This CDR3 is CASSADHTGELFF. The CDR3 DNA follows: TGTGCCAGCAGTGCGGACCACACCGGGGAGCTGTTTTTT. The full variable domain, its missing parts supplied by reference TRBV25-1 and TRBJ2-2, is EADIYQTPRYLVIGTGKKITLECSQTMGHDKMYWYQQDPGMELHLIHYSYGVNSTEKGDLSSESTVSRIRTEHFPLTLESARPSHTSQYLCASSADHTGELFFGEGSRLTVL.

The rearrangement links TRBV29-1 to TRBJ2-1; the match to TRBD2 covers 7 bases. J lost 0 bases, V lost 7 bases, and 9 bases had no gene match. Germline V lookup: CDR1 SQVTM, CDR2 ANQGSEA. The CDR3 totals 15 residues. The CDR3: CSALGGDGSYNEQFF. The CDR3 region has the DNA TGCAGCGCCCTGGGGGGGGACGGCTCCTACAATGAGCAGTTCTTC.

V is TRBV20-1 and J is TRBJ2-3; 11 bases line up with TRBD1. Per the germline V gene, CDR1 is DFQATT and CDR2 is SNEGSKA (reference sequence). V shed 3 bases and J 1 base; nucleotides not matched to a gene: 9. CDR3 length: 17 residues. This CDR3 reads CSASRNPGQGGTDTQYF. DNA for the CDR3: TGCAGTGCTAGCAGAAACCCGGGACAGGGGGGCACAGATACGCAGTATTTT.

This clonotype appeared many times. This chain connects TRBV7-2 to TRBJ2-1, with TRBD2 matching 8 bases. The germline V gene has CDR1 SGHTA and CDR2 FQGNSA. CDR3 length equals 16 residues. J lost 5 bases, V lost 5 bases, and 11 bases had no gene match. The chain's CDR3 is CASSPFAGGGHNEQFF. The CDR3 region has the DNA TGTGCCAGCAGCCCGTTTGCGGGGGGCGGCCACAATGAGCAGTTCTTC.

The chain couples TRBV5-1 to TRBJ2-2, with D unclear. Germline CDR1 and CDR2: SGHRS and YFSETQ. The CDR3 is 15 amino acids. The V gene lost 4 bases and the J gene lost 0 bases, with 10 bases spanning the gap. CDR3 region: CASSPELANTGELFF. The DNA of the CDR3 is TGCGCCAGCAGCCCCGAGCTTGCGAACACCGGGGAGCTGTTTTTT.

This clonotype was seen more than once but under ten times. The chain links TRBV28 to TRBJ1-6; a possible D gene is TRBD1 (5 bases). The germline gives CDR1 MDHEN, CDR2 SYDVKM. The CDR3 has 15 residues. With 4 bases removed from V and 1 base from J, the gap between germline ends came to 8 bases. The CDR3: CASSSGASYNSPLHF. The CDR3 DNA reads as TGTGCCAGCAGTTCTGGGGCATCCTATAATTCACCCCTCCACTTT.

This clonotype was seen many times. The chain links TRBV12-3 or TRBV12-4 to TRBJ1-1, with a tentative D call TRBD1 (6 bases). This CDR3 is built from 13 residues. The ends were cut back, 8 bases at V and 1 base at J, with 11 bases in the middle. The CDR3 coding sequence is TGTGCCAGCCGAAGACAGGAGAACACTGAAGCTTTCTTT. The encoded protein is CASRRQENTEAFF.

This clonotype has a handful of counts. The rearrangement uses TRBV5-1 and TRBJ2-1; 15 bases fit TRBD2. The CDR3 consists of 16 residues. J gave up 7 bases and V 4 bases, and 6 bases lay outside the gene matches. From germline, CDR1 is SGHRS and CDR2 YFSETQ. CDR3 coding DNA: TGCGCCAGCAGCGCCGGACTAGCGGGGGGGCGGAATGAGCAGTTCTTC. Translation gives CASSAGLAGGRNEQFF.